This is a list of T cell receptor beta chains from one sample in a study of low-dose radiotherapy and immunotherapy resistance in tumors. From the reads, TCRdb called clonotypes with MiXCR, one entry per CDR3 protein. This table holds 60,000 to 90,000 distinct CDR3 sequences, around a third found once. Sequencing used PBMCs, obtained before treatment. These receptors came from a female donor with ovarian cancer. Both conserved end residues are part of each CDR3. A D gene is named only where the DNA matches it firmly. Where a row states a size, it is once, few, many or the class of an expanded clone; other rows omit it.

j_gene,d_gene,v_gene,abundance,CDR3nt,CDR3aa
TRBJ2-5,-,TRBV7-9,many,TGTGCCAGCAGCTCGCCAGGGGAATCGGAGACCCAGTACTTC,CASSSPGESETQYF
TRBJ1-1,-,TRBV4-2,many,TGTGCCAGCAGCCCAGAGCCGGCAGGGCGTGGCACTGAAGCTTTCTTT,CASSPEPAGRGTEAFF
TRBJ2-7,TRBD2,TRBV25-1,many,TGTGCCAGCAGTGAGCTAGCGGGAGGGCCCTCCTACGAGCAGTACTTC,CASSELAGGPSYEQYF
TRBJ2-7,TRBD2,TRBV5-5,many,TGTGCCAGCAGCTCAACTAGCGGAGCCCACGAGCAGTACTTC,CASSSTSGAHEQYF
TRBJ2-3,-,TRBV4-1,-,TGCGCCAGCAGCCAAGGACTAGTTTCTACAGATACGCAGTATTTT,CASSQGLVSTDTQYF
TRBJ2-3,TRBD1,TRBV7-2,many,TGTGCCAGCAGCCCGGACAGGGTGACGCAGTATTTT,CASSPDRVTQYF
TRBJ2-5,-,TRBV7-2,many,TGTGCCAGCAGCTTAGTGGGGGGGCGCGAGACCCAGTACTTC,CASSLVGGRETQYF
TRBJ1-2,TRBD1,TRBV2,few,TGTGCCAGCAGGGACAGGGCTCCAGGAGGCTACACCTTC,CASRDRAPGGYTF
TRBJ1-3,-,TRBV28,-,TGTGCCAGCAGTCTTCGGGGGCCCCTCTACTCTGGAAACACCATATATTTT,CASSLRGPLYSGNTIYF
TRBJ2-5,-,TRBV18,many,TGTGCCAGCTCACCAAATCCGTCAGAGACCCAGTACTTC,CASSPNPSETQYF
TRBJ1-1,-,TRBV28,-,TGTGCCAGCAGCTATATCCGTCCAGACACTGAAGCTTTCTTT,CASSYIRPDTEAFF
TRBJ2-1,-,TRBV20-1,-,TGCAGTGCTAGAGATAAACGGGAGAGCTCCTACAATGAGCAGTTCTTC,CSARDKRESSYNEQFF
TRBJ2-5,-,TRBV26,-,TGTGCCAGCAGTTATACTAGCGGGAGGGCCTTAGGACAAGAGACCCAGTACTTC,CASSYTSGRALGQETQYF
TRBJ2-1,-,TRBV11-2,-,TGTGCCAGCAGCTTGGACAATGAGCAGTTCTTC,CASSLDNEQFF
TRBJ2-7,-,TRBV20-1,once,TGCAGTGCCCCACGCGGGGAATACTACGAGCAGTACTTC,CSAPRGEYYEQYF
TRBJ2-4,-,TRBV5-4,-,TGTGCCAGCAGGAACCGGGACTTAAACATTCAGTACTTC,CASRNRDLNIQYF
TRBJ2-2,TRBD2,TRBV5-5,many,TGTGCCAGCAGCGCGGGACTAGCAGCTAACACCGGGGAGCTGTTTTTT,CASSAGLAANTGELFF
TRBJ2-6,TRBD2,TRBV5-1,medium-sized,TGCGCCAGCAGCGCAGGTCGGTCTAGCGGGAGAGCGGGGGCCAACGTCCTGACTTTC,CASSAGRSSGRAGANVLTF
TRBJ1-2,-,TRBV9,-,TGTGCCAGCAGCGTAACGGGCAGGAGCAACTATGGCTACACCTTC,CASSVTGRSNYGYTF
TRBJ2-5,TRBD2,TRBV6-2/TRBV6-3,-,TGTGCCAGCAGTCTTTACTCCGGGACTAGGGAGACCCAGTACTTC,CASSLYSGTRETQYF
TRBJ2-1,TRBD2,TRBV6-2/TRBV6-3,few,TGTGCCAGCAGTTTTCCCTCAGCGGGGGGCTACAATGAGCAGTTCTTC,CASSFPSAGGYNEQFF
TRBJ2-2,TRBD2,TRBV5-1,-,TGCGCCAGCAGCTTGTCGTCTAGCGGGAACACCGGGGAGCTGTTTTTT,CASSLSSSGNTGELFF
TRBJ2-5,TRBD2,TRBV5-1,many,TGCGCCAGCAGCTTGGGGCTCCTGGCGGGGGAGGAGACCCAGTACTTC,CASSLGLLAGEETQYF
TRBJ1-6,TRBD1,TRBV19,many,TGTGCCAGTAGCCGACAGGGGAACAATTCACCCCTCCACTTT,CASSRQGNNSPLHF
TRBJ2-2,-,TRBV30,few,TGTGCCTGGAGTCCCACCAGGGAGCTGTTTTTT,CAWSPTRELFF
TRBJ2-5,-,TRBV24-1,-,TGTGCCACCAGTGATCCCGGGACCCAAGAGACCCAGTACTTC,CATSDPGTQETQYF
TRBJ2-1,TRBD2,TRBV6-6,many,TGTGCCAGCAGACACCTACTAGCGGGGGCTTACAATGAGCAGTTCTTC,CASRHLLAGAYNEQFF
TRBJ2-5,TRBD2,TRBV7-8,many,TGTGCCAGCAGGGATTCTAGCGGGGGGTATGTGAAGACCCAGTACTTC,CASRDSSGGYVKTQYF
TRBJ2-5,-,TRBV7-2,many,TGTGCCAGCGGCGCGGCAGGGTGGGGTGAGACCCAGTACTTC,CASGAAGWGETQYF
TRBJ2-7,TRBD1,TRBV7-6,many,TGTGCCTCGGGACAGGGGGTTTCCTACGAGCAGTACTTC,CASGQGVSYEQYF
TRBJ2-2,-,TRBV6-8,-,TGTGCCAGCTCCTATTCGGGCTCAGGCGACACCGGGGAGCTGTTTTTT,CASSYSGSGDTGELFF
TRBJ2-1,-,TRBV29-1,many,TGCAGCGTTGAAGGCTCCAGGAGCTCCTACAATGAGCAGTTCTTC,CSVEGSRSSYNEQFF
TRBJ2-3,TRBD1,TRBV5-6,many,TGTGCCAGCAGCTTGCCAGGGGGCGCGGAAGATACGCAGTATTTT,CASSLPGGAEDTQYF
TRBJ2-3,-,TRBV24-1,many,TGTGCCACCAGTCGGCAGGGTCGTTACACAGATACGCAGTATTTT,CATSRQGRYTDTQYF
TRBJ2-2,-,TRBV5-1,-,TGCGCCAGCAGCTTTGTAAACACCGGGGAGCTGTTTTTT,CASSFVNTGELFF
TRBJ1-5,-,TRBV28,-,TGTGCCAGCAGTTTTAGTCAGGTGGGCAATCAGCCCCAGCATTTT,CASSFSQVGNQPQHF
TRBJ1-6,-,TRBV19,many,TGTGCCAGTGGGGATACAGGGATGGGGAATTCACCCCTCCACTTT,CASGDTGMGNSPLHF
TRBJ2-7,-,TRBV2,many,TGTGCCAGCAGTGAAGTTTCCACGGTGCAGTACTTC,CASSEVSTVQYF
TRBJ2-3,-,TRBV6-8,-,TGTGCCAGCAGTTACGGCTACACAGATACGCAGTATTTT,CASSYGYTDTQYF
TRBJ1-1,-,TRBV5-1,few,TGCGCCAGCAGCTTGGTGGCGGTAGGGGCCACTGAAGCTTTCTTT,CASSLVAVGATEAFF
TRBJ2-1,TRBD1,TRBV7-2,-,TGTGCCAGCAGCTTAACAGGGGCTGGGGAGCAGTTCTTC,CASSLTGAGEQFF
TRBJ2-7,-,TRBV20-1,few,TGCAGTGCTAGGATGGGTGGGAGGGGGGGCTCCTACGAGCAGTACTTC,CSARMGGRGGSYEQYF